This passage covers 21 T cell receptor beta chains from one sample sequenced in a study of blood T cell repertoires in COVID-19. Libraries were prepared by immunoSEQ multiplex PCR; TCRdb keeps only in-frame clonotypes and omits some of them. The sample has roughly 320,000 clones; approximately 90% are singletons. Sequenced: PBMCs or T cells enriched from blood (not recorded which). The source of these receptors is a man between 25 and 39 years old who had recovered from COVID-19.

The chain recombines TRBV2 with TRBJ2-7, with 9 bases fitting TRBD1. J lost 2 bases, V lost 7 bases, and 12 bases had no gene match. Germline-derived CDR1 and CDR2 are SNHLY and FYNNEI. There are 16 residues in the CDR3. The CDR3 nucleotides read TGTGCCAGCAACCGACAGGGGGGGAAAAGAACCTACGAGCAGTACTTC. Translating it yields CASNRQGGKRTYEQYF.

The CDR3 sequence is CASSFSLSGGGYGYTF. DNA for the CDR3: TGTGCCAGCAGTTTTTCCCTCTCTGGGGGAGGCTATGGCTACACCTTC. The chain employs TRBV27 and TRBJ1-2, with D possibly being TRBD1 (5 bases). CDR3 size: 16 residues. CDR1 and CDR2 from the germline V gene are MNHEY and SMNVEV (reference sequence). Trimming removed 3 bases from V and 4 bases from J, with 18 bases in between.

The V and J genes are TRBV5-1 and TRBJ2-3; TRBD2 aligns across 12 bases. Germline V gene data show CDR1 as SGHRS and CDR2 as YFSETQ. The CDR3 runs to 16 residues. V lost 1 base, J lost 5 bases, and 5 bases stayed unmatched. This CDR3 is CASSLRTSGKVDTQYF. Written as DNA, the CDR3 is TGCGCCAGCAGCTTGCGGACTAGCGGGAAGGTAGATACGCAGTATTTT.

In this sample, this clone turned up once. DNA of the CDR3: TGTGCCAGCAGCAAAAAAGGCAGGGCCTACGAGCAGTACTTC. Protein product: CASSKKGRAYEQYF. The rearrangement uses TRBV21-1 and TRBJ2-7; TRBD1, the D gene given by the table, was not confirmed from the DNA. TRBV21-1 constitutes a pseudogene. This CDR3 has 14 residues.

This rearrangement joins TRBV5-6 to TRBJ2-2; 8 bases are a match to TRBD1. The trim removed 9 bases at V and 5 bases at J, leaving 6 bases unmatched. Germline CDR1 is SGHDT and CDR2 is YYEEEE. This CDR3 is built from 13 residues. The CDR3 protein is CAITGGGTGELFF. The CDR3 DNA is TGTGCCATCACAGGGGGAGGAACCGGGGAGCTGTTTTTT.

The V and J genes are TRBV28 and TRBJ1-1; unclear D gene. The CDR3 is made up of 12 amino acids. With 2 bases removed from V and 5 bases from J, the gap between germline ends came to 6 bases. Germline V CDR1 and CDR2: MDHEN, SYDVKM. This CDR3 reads CASSLRRTEAFF. In DNA form, the CDR3 reads TGTGCCAGCAGTTTACGGAGGACTGAAGCTTTCTTT.

This CDR3 is CARNSVTGDDDTIYF. The CDR3 DNA follows: TGTGCCAGAAATTCGGTCACAGGGGATGACGACACCATATATTTT. The chain joins TRBV14 to TRBJ1-3; 7 bases are shared with TRBD1. V was clipped by 9 bases and J by 8 bases; unmatched bases: 16. The CDR3 is 15 amino acids. The V gene's germline CDR1 is SGHDN and CDR2 FVKESK.

The CDR3 spells CASSLPARGRYYGYTF. CDR3 coding DNA: TGTGCCAGCAGTCTTCCCGCCAGGGGAAGGTACTATGGCTACACCTTC. This chain connects TRBV5-4 to TRBJ1-2, with a tentative D call TRBD1 (6 bases). The CDR3 is 16 amino acids. From germline, CDR1 is SGHNT and CDR2 YYREEE (reference sequence). V gave up 5 bases and J gave up 3 bases, with 20 bases separating them.

The V and J genes are TRBV28 and TRBJ1-5; unclear D gene. The germline gives CDR1 MDHEN, CDR2 SYDVKM. V shed 3 bases and J shed 0 bases, with 6 bases lying between them. CDR3 length: 14 residues. CDR3 in amino acids: CASSFPYSNQPQHF. In DNA, the CDR3 is TGTGCCAGCAGTTTTCCTTATAGCAATCAGCCCCAGCATTTT.

V gene TRBV11-3 combines with J gene TRBJ1-2; the D gene is possibly TRBD1 (5 bases). The CDR3 totals 14 residues. Germline values: CDR1 SGHNT, CDR2 YENEEA. The V end was cut by 3 bases, the J end by 2 bases, with 10 bases between. The CDR3 DNA reads as TGTGCCAGCAGCTTGTCAGGGTACAACTATGGCTACACCTTC. The encoded protein is CASSLSGYNYGYTF.

This chain links TRBV27 with TRBJ2-4; D is possibly TRBD2 (6 bases). Looked up from germline, CDR1 is MNHEY and CDR2 is SMNVEV (reference sequence). The V and J ends lost 6 bases and 0 bases respectively, with 12 bases between them. The CDR3 is made up of 15 amino acids. The CDR3 bases are TGTGCCAGCAGCTACTTGGGGGGAGCCAAAAACATTCAGTACTTC. This gives the protein CASSYLGGAKNIQYF.

V and J are TRBV7-6 and TRBJ1-5; the D gene is possibly TRBD1 (6 bases). Deletions cut 2 bases from V and 4 bases from J, with 18 bases between. Germline CDR1 and CDR2: SGHVS and FNYEAQ. The CDR3 covers 17 residues. CDR3 nucleotides: TGTGCCAGCAGCTTAACAGGGCGAGGGACCCGTAATCAGCCCCAGCATTTT. Translating gives CASSLTGRGTRNQPQHF.

This chain connects TRBV2 to TRBJ1-5, with TRBD1 matching 11 bases. V trimming: 8 bases; J trimming: 5 bases; junction bases outside the gene matches: 17. The CDR3 has 18 residues. Per germline, CDR1 SNHLY and CDR2 FYNNEI. The CDR3 DNA reads as TGTGCCAGCTCCCGAATCCGGACAGGGGGCCGGATCGATCAGCCCCAGCATTTT. Amino acids: CASSRIRTGGRIDQPQHF.

The CDR3 sequence: CASSQGTGEAYEQYF. As DNA, the CDR3 is TGTGCCAGCAGCCAAGGGACAGGGGAAGCCTACGAGCAGTACTTC. This chain uses TRBV3-1 (or the pseudogene TRBV3-2) with TRBJ2-7; 9 positions match TRBD1. The CDR3 covers 15 residues. V trimming: 1 base; J trimming: 2 bases; junction bases outside the gene matches: 3. The germline V gene encodes CDR1 LGHDT and CDR2 YNNKEL (reference sequence).

This chain links TRBV27 with TRBJ2-1; 9 nucleotides agree with TRBD1. With V trimmed by 5 bases and J by 8 bases, 7 bases remained unmatched. Per germline, CDR1 MNHEY and CDR2 SMNVEV (reference sequence). This CDR3 region has 14 residues. Here the CDR3 reads CASSPGTGYDEQFF. Written as DNA, the CDR3 is TGTGCCAGCAGTCCCGGGACAGGGTACGATGAGCAGTTCTTC.

The rearrangement joins TRBV19 to TRBJ1-5; D remains unclear. The CDR3 is 15 amino acids. The V gene lost 3 bases and the J gene lost 3 bases, with 12 bases spanning the gap. Germline V gene data show CDR1 as LNHDA and CDR2 as SQIVND (reference sequence). CDR3 residues: CASSIFRGLNQPQHF. The DNA for the CDR3 is TGTGCCAGTAGTATCTTCCGCGGACTCAATCAGCCCCAGCATTTT.

The chain combines TRBV7-9 with TRBJ1-1; D may be TRBD1 (5 bases). The V end was cut by 8 bases, the J end by 4 bases, with 17 bases between. The germline V gene encodes CDR1 SEHNR and CDR2 FQNEAQ (reference sequence). CDR3 length: 14 residues. CDR3 residues: CASSLLGVGTEAFF. As DNA, the CDR3 is TGTGCCAGCTCCCTTCTAGGGGTCGGCACTGAAGCTTTCTTT.

The chain is built from TRBV11-2 and TRBJ1-3, with D hard to call. The ends were cut back, 3 bases at V and 0 bases at J, with 6 bases in the middle. This CDR3 comprises 14 residues. Germline CDR1 and CDR2: SGHAT and FQNNGV. CDR3 region: CASSLGNSGNTIYF. The CDR3 DNA sequence: TGTGCCAGCAGCTTGGGCAACTCTGGAAACACCATATATTTT.

There are a few counts of this clone. The gene calls are TRBV12-5 and TRBJ1-1; TRBD1 matches 12 bases. CDR1 is LGHNT, CDR2 FRNRAP, per germline. This CDR3 has 16 amino acids. V lost 3 bases to trimming and J lost 4 bases; unmatched junction nucleotides: 6. Here the CDR3 DNA reads TGTGCTAGTGGTTTTCAGGGGACAGGGGGCGTCACTGAAGCTTTCTTT. Translated, it gives CASGFQGTGGVTEAFF.

The chain couples TRBV6-5 to TRBJ2-3; a possible D gene is TRBD1 (5 bases). Looked up from germline, CDR1 is MNHEY and CDR2 is SVGAGI. CDR3 size: 14 residues. Trimming took off 7 bases at V and 1 base at J, with 12 bases between the two ends. CDR3 region: CASITGRRTDTQYF. DNA for the CDR3: TGTGCCAGCATTACAGGTCGACGCACAGATACGCAGTATTTT.

This chain joins TRBV4-2 and TRBJ1-3; D is unclear. Looked up from germline, CDR1 is LGHNA and CDR2 is YNFKEQ. The V gene lost 2 bases and the J gene lost 0 bases, with 8 bases spanning the gap. The CDR3 covers 15 residues. The CDR3 sequence: CASSQQQLSGNTIYF. The CDR3, as DNA: TGTGCCAGCAGCCAACAACAGCTCTCTGGAAACACCATATATTTT.